This is a list of T cell receptor beta chains from one sample in a study of control samples from healthy donors and cancer patients. The table came from immunoSEQ multiplex PCR; TCRdb's copy has only in-frame clones and leaves some out. The sample shows over 150,000 clones, approximately 91% of them seen only once. Sequencing was performed on blood. Receptor source: a middle-aged woman in good health. The CDR3 runs from the conserved cysteine through the conserved F or W. A D gene is named only where the DNA matches it firmly. Clone size is not always given. Where it is, it says once, few, many or a class for expanded clones.

j_gene,v_gene,abundance,d_gene,CDR3aa,CDR3nt
TRBJ2-3,TRBV3-1/TRBV3-2,.,.,CASSQNREFWADTQYF,TGTGCCAGCAGCCAGAACAGGGAGTTTTGGGCAGATACGCAGTATTTT
TRBJ2-3,TRBV9,.,TRBD1,CASSPTGKFTDTQYF,TGTGCCAGCAGCCCGACAGGGAAGTTCACAGATACGCAGTATTTT
TRBJ2-3,TRBV6-5,.,TRBD2,CASSYSRGTTDTQYF,TGTGCCAGCAGTTACTCGCGGGGGACCACAGATACGCAGTATTTT
TRBJ2-7,TRBV6-6,.,.,CASSSLGESSYEQYF,TGTGCCAGCAGTTCCCTAGGGGAGAGCTCCTACGAGCAGTACTTC
TRBJ2-7,TRBV10-1,.,TRBD2,CASSDRGLAGGHNEQYF,TGCGCCAGCAGTGACCGTGGTCTAGCGGGGGGGCACAACGAGCAGTACTTC
TRBJ2-1,TRBV6-1,.,TRBD1,CASSDGWAGGYYEQFF,TGTGCCAGCAGTGATGGGTGGGCAGGGGGTTATTATGAGCAGTTCTTC
TRBJ2-7,TRBV5-6,.,.,CASSSGGSYEQYF,TGTGCCAGCAGTTCGGGCGGCTCCTACGAGCAGTACTTC
TRBJ2-7,TRBV10-1,.,TRBD1,CASSDGQASSYEQYF,TGCGCCAGCAGTGACGGACAGGCCTCCTCCTACGAGCAGTACTTC
TRBJ2-3,TRBV6-5,.,.,CASSPRGGTDTQYF,TGTGCCAGCAGTCCCCGGGGAGGCACAGATACGCAGTATTTT
TRBJ1-2,TRBV5-4,.,TRBD1,CASSVGGDRSPLYGYTF,TGTGCCAGCAGCGTGGGCGGGGACAGGTCGCCTCTTTATGGCTACACCTTC
TRBJ1-2,TRBV10-3,.,.,CAISDTEGYTF,TGTGCCATCAGTGACACAGAGGGCTACACCTTC
TRBJ2-1,TRBV4-1,.,TRBD2,CASSQVAMGLGEGEQFF,TGCGCCAGCAGCCAAGTAGCTATGGGACTAGGAGAGGGAGAGCAGTTCTTC
TRBJ1-2,TRBV3-1/TRBV3-2,few,.,CASSQTFYGYTF,TGTGCCAGCAGCCAAACGTTCTATGGCTACACCTTC
TRBJ1-1,TRBV4-2,.,.,CASSPPGTTEAFF,TGTGCCAGCAGCCCACCAGGGACCACTGAAGCTTTCTTT
TRBJ2-2,TRBV27,.,.,CATHLTGNTGELFF,TGTGCCACGCATTTGACAGGGAACACCGGGGAGCTGTTTTTT
TRBJ1-3,TRBV7-3,.,.,CASSLDPSTSGNTIYF,TGTGCCAGCAGCTTAGATCCGTCTACCTCTGGAAACACCATATATTTT
TRBJ2-1,TRBV6-5,.,.,CASSYSGGEQFF,TGTGCCAGCAGTTACTCGGGTGGTGAGCAGTTCTTC
TRBJ2-5,TRBV6-2/TRBV6-3,.,TRBD1,CASSYSPNRGGETQYF,TGTGCCAGCAGTTACTCGCCTAACAGGGGCGGGGAGACCCAGTACTTC
TRBJ1-2,TRBV10-2,once,TRBD1,CASSQTGPGVLGYTF,TGCGCCAGCAGTCAGACAGGGCCCGGAGTTTTGGGCTACACCTTC
TRBJ1-1,TRBV7-6,.,.,CASSPFGTENTEAFF,TGTGCCAGCAGCCCCTTTGGGACGGAAAACACTGAAGCTTTCTTT
TRBJ2-5,TRBV20-1,.,.,CSARTQETQYF,TGCAGTGCTAGAACGCAAGAGACCCAGTACTTC
TRBJ1-1,TRBV10-3,.,.,CATSKGTEAFF,TGTGCCACGTCCAAGGGTACTGAAGCTTTCTTT
TRBJ2-6,TRBV19,.,.,CASSILISGANVLTF,TGTGCCAGTAGTATTCTTATCTCTGGGGCCAACGTCCTGACTTTC
TRBJ2-2,TRBV6-4,.,TRBD2,CASSEGGANTGELFF,TGTGCCAGCAGTGAGGGGGGGGCGAACACCGGGGAGCTGTTTTTT
TRBJ2-5,TRBV9,.,.,CASSVGGEETQYF,TGTGCCAGCAGCGTAGGAGGGGAAGAGACCCAGTACTTC
TRBJ2-7,TRBV11-2,.,.,CASSMGGHAYEQYF,TGTGCCAGCAGCATGGGGGGACACGCCTACGAGCAGTACTTC
TRBJ1-1,TRBV19,.,.,CASRSYSMNTEAFF,TGTGCCAGTAGGTCATATTCGATGAACACTGAAGCTTTCTTT
TRBJ2-5,TRBV7-6,.,.,CASSLGSGGPLTQYF,TGTGCCAGCAGCTTAGGATCCGGGGGGCCGTTGACCCAGTACTTC
TRBJ1-1,TRBV5-5,.,TRBD1,CASSGGQMNTEAFF,TGTGCCAGCAGCGGGGGACAGATGAACACTGAAGCTTTCTTT
TRBJ2-1,TRBV2,.,TRBD1,CASSVPGQGKFEQFF,TGTGCCAGCAGTGTCCCGGGACAGGGAAAGTTCGAGCAGTTCTTC
TRBJ1-4,TRBV5-1,.,TRBD1,CASSLRGENEKLFF,TGCGCCAGCAGCCTCAGGGGGGAGAATGAAAAACTGTTTTTT
TRBJ1-2,TRBV5-3,few,.,CARSLLGTGRSGYTF,TGTGCCAGAAGCTTGCTTGGTACAGGACGGTCTGGCTACACCTTC
TRBJ1-4,TRBV6-5,.,.,CASSYGRGVEKLFF,TGTGCCAGCAGTTATGGCAGGGGTGTCGAAAAACTGTTTTTT
TRBJ1-1,TRBV13,.,.,CASEQGMNTEAFF,TGTGCCAGTGAACAGGGAATGAACACTGAAGCTTTCTTT
TRBJ2-5,TRBV5-4,once,TRBD2,CASSFSGAQETQYF,TGTGCCAGCAGCTTTAGCGGGGCCCAAGAGACCCAGTACTTC
TRBJ1-2,TRBV12-3/TRBV12-4,.,.,CASSFRWGGYTF,TGTGCCAGCAGTTTTCGTTGGGGTGGCTACACCTTC
TRBJ1-5,TRBV9,.,.,CASSSQPDQPQHF,TGTGCCAGCAGCTCCCAGCCGGATCAGCCCCAGCATTTT
TRBJ1-5,TRBV7-9,.,.,CASSLSVGGPGNQPQHF,TGTGCCAGCAGCTTAAGTGTAGGGGGGCCGGGCAATCAGCCCCAGCATTTT
TRBJ1-3,TRBV4-1,.,TRBD1,CASSGRQGMSGNTIYF,TGCGCCAGCAGCGGACGACAGGGGATGTCTGGAAACACCATATATTTT
TRBJ2-3,TRBV7-7,once,.,CASSLIGTDTQYF,TGTGCCAGCAGCTTGATTGGCACAGATACGCAGTATTTT
TRBJ1-1,TRBV6-5,.,TRBD1,CASSRQGAEAFF,TGTGCCAGCAGTAGACAGGGGGCTGAAGCTTTCTTT
TRBJ2-3,TRBV5-4,.,.,CASSPFGFRDSSSTDTQYF,TGTGCCAGCAGCCCCTTTGGTTTCCGTGACAGTTCTAGCACAGATACGCAGTATTTT
TRBJ1-1,TRBV5-1,.,.,CASSLGRGNTEAFF,TGCGCCAGCAGCTTGGGCAGGGGAAATACTGAAGCTTTCTTT